These 17 T cell receptor beta chains originate from one sample sequenced in a study of blood T cell repertoires in COVID-19. The repertoire was sequenced with immunoSEQ multiplex PCR; TCRdb's copy has only in-frame clones and lacks some. The sample gives 100,000 to 150,000 clones, 65% to 90% of which show up once; 9% to 13% is in the top ten. The sample comprised peripheral blood. These receptors were obtained from a human donor in a cohort sampled during active COVID-19.

CDR3 in DNA: TGTGCCAGCAAAGCAGGGGGACTTTATAGCAATCAGCCCCAGCATTTT. Its protein is CASKAGGLYSNQPQHF. This chain joins TRBV27 and TRBJ1-5, with 7 bases identical to TRBD1. The CDR3 has 16 residues. Germline values: CDR1 MNHEY, CDR2 SMNVEV (reference sequence). V lost 7 bases and J lost 0; bases outside the gene matches: 9.

A note on this clone: Other DNA sequences of this sample code for an identical CDR3. The chain has TRBV18 and TRBJ2-5; D possibly corresponds to TRBD1 (5 bases). From germline, CDR1 is KGHSH and CDR2 LQKENI. V lost 5 bases to trimming and J lost 2 bases, with 6 bases between them. CDR3 length equals 12 residues. Here the CDR3 reads CASSDSQETQYF. CDR3 DNA: TGTGCCAGCTCAGACAGTCAAGAGACCCAGTACTTC.

The V gene is TRBV4-1, the J gene TRBJ2-3; 10 bases map to TRBD1. Losses at the gene ends were 4 bases for V and 2 bases for J; bases not matched to a gene: 6. The CDR3 has 16 residues. Germline loops: CDR1 MGHRA, CDR2 YSYEKL. CDR3 protein: CASSPQGTGATDTQYF. As DNA, the CDR3 is TGCGCCAGCAGCCCCCAAGGGACAGGGGCCACAGATACGCAGTATTTT.

This rearrangement joins TRBV29-1 to TRBJ2-7; a weak D match, TRBD1 (6 bases). Germline CDR1 SQVTM, CDR2 ANQGSEA. The CDR3 is 14 amino acids. The V end was cut by 4 bases, the J end by 6 bases, with 19 bases between. CDR3 sequence reads: CSVALTGFVGEQYF. As DNA, the CDR3 is TGCAGCGTTGCTCTTACAGGGTTTGTCGGCGAGCAGTACTTC.

This clone was counted only a few times. The chain couples TRBV5-4 to TRBJ2-7, with a tentative D call TRBD2 (7 bases). Germline CDR1 is SGHNT and CDR2 is YYREEE (reference sequence). This CDR3 has 15 residues. The V gene lost 2 bases and the J gene lost 4 bases, with 16 bases spanning the gap. The chain's CDR3 is CASSFRGAVGYEQYF. DNA of the CDR3: TGTGCCAGCAGCTTTCGGGGGGCGGTTGGATACGAGCAGTACTTC. The whole variable domain, filled in from reference TRBV5-4 and TRBJ2-7, reads ETGVTQSPTHLIKTRGQQVTLRCSSQSGHNTVSWYQQALGQGPQFIFQYYREEENGRGNFPPRFSGLQFPNYSSELNVNALELDDSALYLCASSFRGAVGYEQYFGPGTRLTVT.

This chain connects TRBV10-3 to TRBJ1-4; no clear D gene. The CDR3 loop spans 11 amino acids. V lost 11 bases to trimming and J lost 3 bases, with 7 bases between them. Germline CDR1 and CDR2: ENHRY and SYGVKD. The CDR3 here is CASGSNEKLFF. The CDR3 DNA sequence: TGTGCCTCTGGCTCTAATGAAAAACTGTTTTTT.

The chain uses TRBV7-9 and TRBJ2-6; 8 bases fit TRBD2. Germline V gene sequence: CDR1 SEHNR, CDR2 FQNEAQ (reference sequence). The CDR3 has 17 amino acids. J lost 4 bases, V lost 2 bases, and 7 bases had no gene match. The CDR3 region has the DNA TGTGCCAGCAGCTTAACGGGGGGGCTCTCCGGGGCCAACGTCCTGACTTTC. It specifies CASSLTGGLSGANVLTF.

The CDR3 here is CASSKPGLAPYNEQFF. The CDR3 DNA follows: TGTGCCAGCAGTAAGCCGGGACTAGCGCCCTACAATGAGCAGTTCTTC. The chain carries TRBV2 and TRBJ2-1, with 10 bases aligning to TRBD2. From germline, CDR1 is SNHLY and CDR2 FYNNEI. The J segment lost 2 bases and the V segment lost 5 bases, leaving 6 bases of the junction unmatched. The CDR3 totals 16 residues. The full variable domain, with the rest looked up from reference TRBV2 and TRBJ2-1, is EPEVTQTPSHQVTQMGQEVILRCVPISNHLYFYWYRQILGQKVEFLVSFYNNEISEKSEIFDDQFSVERPDGSNFTLKIRSTKLEDSAMYFCASSKPGLAPYNEQFFGPGTRLTVL.

The genes are TRBV11-2 and TRBJ2-1, with 7 nucleotides matching TRBD1. This CDR3 contains 17 residues. V was clipped by 5 bases and J by 9 bases; unmatched bases: 19. Germline V gives CDR1 SGHAT, CDR2 FQNNGV. CDR3 protein: CASSPRGGGTVVREQFF. CDR3 in DNA: TGTGCCAGCAGCCCGAGGGGTGGTGGGACAGTCGTCCGTGAGCAGTTCTTC.

V usage is TRBV6-5 and J usage is TRBJ1-1; 9 bases are shared with TRBD1. Germline V gives CDR1 MNHEY, CDR2 SVGAGI. After removal of 2 bases from V and 1 base from J, the junction contained 2 bases not matched to a gene. The CDR3 is 15 residues long. The CDR3 nucleotides read TGTGCCAGCAGTTACACGGACAGGGGGAACACTGAAGCTTTCTTT. Its protein is CASSYTDRGNTEAFF.

This CDR3 is CASSFNGLFGGTKNIQYF. CDR3 DNA sequence: TGCGCCAGCAGCTTCAACGGATTATTCGGGGGTACCAAAAACATTCAGTACTTC. The rearrangement uses TRBV5-1 and TRBJ2-4; D is possibly TRBD2 (6 bases). The germline gives CDR1 SGHRS, CDR2 YFSETQ. The V end was cut by 2 bases, the J end by 2 bases, with 20 bases between. CDR3 length: 18 amino acids.

CDR3 coding DNA: TGTGCCAGTAGTTCTAGCCCGGGTCCGACAGATACGCAGTATTTT. It codes for CASSSSPGPTDTQYF. J is TRBJ2-3 and V is TRBV19; the D gene is possibly TRBD2 (5 bases). CDR3 length equals 15 residues. The germline V gene encodes CDR1 LNHDA and CDR2 SQIVND (reference sequence). Trimming left V 5 bases short and J 3 bases short, with 15 bases between.

This rearrangement joins TRBV7-8 to TRBJ2-7; TRBD1 matches 8 bases. V lost 5 bases and J lost 4; bases outside the gene matches: 7. Germline V CDR1 and CDR2: SGHVS, FQNEAQ. CDR3 length equals 14 residues. The CDR3 nucleotides read TGTGCCAGCAGCCCCGGGACAGGCCCTTACGAGCAGTACTTC. Translated, it gives CASSPGTGPYEQYF. Variable domain in full (rest from reference TRBV7-8 and TRBJ2-7): GAGVSQSPRYKVAKRGQDVALRCDPISGHVSLFWYQQALGQGPEFLTYFQNEAQLDKSGLPSDRFFAERPEGSVSTLKIQRTQQEDSAVYLCASSPGTGPYEQYFGPGTRLTVT.

This clone was seen a few times. The rearrangement links TRBV4-1 to TRBJ2-7; maybe TRBD1 (5 bases). V lost 1 base to trimming and J lost 0 bases, with 10 bases between them. The CDR3 runs to 15 residues. Germline V CDR1 and CDR2: MGHRA, YSYEKL. CDR3 DNA sequence: TGCGCCAGCAGCCAAGCTCCAGGGAACTCCTACGAGCAGTACTTC. The encoded protein is CASSQAPGNSYEQYF.

The J gene is TRBJ1-6, the V gene TRBV4-1, with 9 bases fitting TRBD1. The CDR3 consists of 16 residues. Germline V gene sequence: CDR1 MGHRA, CDR2 YSYEKL. The junction had 6 bases not matched to a gene; V was cut back by 0 bases and J by 9 bases. CDR3 loop: CASSQERQDRGSPLHF. In DNA form, the CDR3 reads TGCGCCAGCAGCCAAGAAAGGCAGGACAGGGGTTCACCCCTCCACTTT.

V is TRBV5-8 and J is TRBJ1-2; maybe TRBD1 (6 bases). The length of the CDR3 is 12 residues. CDR1 is SGHTS, CDR2 YDEGEE, per germline. The ends were cut back, 4 bases at V and 6 bases at J, with 10 bases in the middle. CDR3 sequence (DNA): TGTGCCAGCAGCCGATGGACAGATGGCTACACCTTC. Amino acid sequence: CASSRWTDGYTF.

V usage is TRBV7-2 and J usage is TRBJ2-5; D is unresolved. Germline V gene sequence: CDR1 SGHTA, CDR2 FQGNSA. CDR3 length equals 13 residues. V lost 4 bases to trimming and J lost 5 bases, with 11 bases between them. In DNA form, the CDR3 reads TGTGCCAGCAGCTCAGGCCGCCAGGAGACCCAGTACTTC. Its protein is CASSSGRQETQYF.